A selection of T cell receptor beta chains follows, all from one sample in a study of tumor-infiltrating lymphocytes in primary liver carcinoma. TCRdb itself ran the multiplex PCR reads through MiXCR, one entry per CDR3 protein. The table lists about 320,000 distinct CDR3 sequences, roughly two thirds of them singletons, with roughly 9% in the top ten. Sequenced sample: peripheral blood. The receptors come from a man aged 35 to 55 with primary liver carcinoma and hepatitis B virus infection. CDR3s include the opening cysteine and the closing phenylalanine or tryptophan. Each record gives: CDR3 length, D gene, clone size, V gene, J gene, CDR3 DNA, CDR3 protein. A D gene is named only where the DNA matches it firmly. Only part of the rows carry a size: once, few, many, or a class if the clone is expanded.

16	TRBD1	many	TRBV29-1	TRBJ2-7	TGCAGCGTTGAAGGTTTTCCGACAGGGGGGAACTACGAGCAGTACTTC	CSVEGFPTGGNYEQYF
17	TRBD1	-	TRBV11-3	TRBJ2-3	TGTGCCAGCAGCCCCGGGACAGGGAGAGATTGGGCAGATATGCAGTATTTT	CASSPGTGRDWADMQYF
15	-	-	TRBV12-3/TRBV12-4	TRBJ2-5	TGTGCCAGCAGGTTAGGGGGGGCATGGAAAGAGACCCAGTACTTC	CASRLGGAWKETQYF
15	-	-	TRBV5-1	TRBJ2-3	TGCGCCAGCTACCGCGAGCCGCAGGGCACAGATACGCAGTATTTT	CASYREPQGTDTQYF
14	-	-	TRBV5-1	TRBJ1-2	TGCGCCAGCGACCCGGACGGCGGAAACTATGGCTACTCCTTC	CASDPDGGNYGYSF
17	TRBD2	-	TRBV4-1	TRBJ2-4	TGCGCCAGCAGCCAAGCCTCGGGGGGAATAGTCAAAAACATTCAGTGCTTC	CASSQASGGIVKNIQCF
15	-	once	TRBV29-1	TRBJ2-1	TGCAGTTCCACTGGGACACAGGGCTCCTACAATGAGCAGCTCTTC	CSSTGTQGSYNEQLF
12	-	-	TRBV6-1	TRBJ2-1	TGTGTCAGCAGTGTCTACAGCGATGAGCAGTTCTTC	CVSSVYSDEQFF
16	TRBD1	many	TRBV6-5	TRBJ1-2	TGTGCCAGCAGTTACTCGAGGACAGGGAGGTACTATGGCTACACCTTC	CASSYSRTGRYYGYTF
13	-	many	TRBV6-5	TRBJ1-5	TGTGCCAGCAGGCGGACATCCAATCAGCCCCAGCATTTT	CASRRTSNQPQHF
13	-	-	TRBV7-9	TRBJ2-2	TGTGCCAGCAGCCCAACAGAGACCGGGGAGCTGTTTTTT	CASSPTETGELFF
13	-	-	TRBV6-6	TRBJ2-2	TGTGCCAGCTCGAACCGAGCCACCGGGGAGCTGTTTTTT	CASSNRATGELFF
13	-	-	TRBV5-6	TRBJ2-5	TGTGCCAGCACCTTAGGGAATGGAGAGACCCAGTACTTC	CASTLGNGETQYF
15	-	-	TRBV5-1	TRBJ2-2	TGCGCCAGCAGCTTGCAGCAGGGTGGCACCGGGGAGCTGTTTTTT	CASSLQQGGTGELFF
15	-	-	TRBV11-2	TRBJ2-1	TGTGCCAGCAGGCCCGACATGAGCTCCAACAATGAGCAGTTCTTC	CASRPDMSSNNEQFF
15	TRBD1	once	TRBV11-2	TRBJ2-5	TGTACCAGCAGCTTAAGTCGACAGGGTGGGGAGACCCAGTACTTC	CTSSLSRQGGETQYF
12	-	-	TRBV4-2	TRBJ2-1	TGTGTCAGCAGCCAAGTCTCGGGTGAGCGGTTCTTC	CVSSQVSGERFF
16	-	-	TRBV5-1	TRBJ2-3	TGCGCCAGCAGCTTGGCAGCGGAGCGGGGCACAGATACGCAGTATTTT	CASSLAAERGTDTQYF
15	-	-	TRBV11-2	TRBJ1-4	TGTGCCGGCAGCTTAGGAGCCGCCGCGAATGAAAAACTGTTTTTT	CAGSLGAAANEKLFF
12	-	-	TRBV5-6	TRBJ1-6	TGTGCCAGCAGCTCGATGGCTTCACCCCTCCACTTT	CASSSMASPLHF
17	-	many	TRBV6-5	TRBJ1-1	TGTGCCAGCAGTTACTCCCCGGGTTCTATCAAACACACTGAAGCTTTCTTT	CASSYSPGSIKHTEAFF
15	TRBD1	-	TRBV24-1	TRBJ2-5	TGTGCCACCGAGAGGGGACAGGGGAATCAAGAGACCCAGTACTTC	CATERGQGNQETQYF
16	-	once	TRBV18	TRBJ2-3	TGTGCCAGCTCACCGCAGACCCCACTCCTCACAGATACGCAGTATTTT	CASSPQTPLLTDTQYF
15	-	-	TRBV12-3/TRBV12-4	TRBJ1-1	TGTGCCAGCAGGAGGTCAAGGGGGATGAACACTGAAGCTTTCTTT	CASRRSRGMNTEAFF
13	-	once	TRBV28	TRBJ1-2	TGTGCCAGCAGAACAGGGTGTGTCTATGGCTACACCTTC	CASRTGCVYGYTF
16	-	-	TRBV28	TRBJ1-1	TGTGCCAGCAGTTTACCAGGACAAGGGTACGACACTGAAGCTTTCTTT	CASSLPGQGYDTEAFF
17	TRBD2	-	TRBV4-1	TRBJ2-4	TGCGCCAGCAGCCAATATATGGAACAAGGGACTAAAAACGTTCAGTACTTC	CASSQYMEQGTKNVQYF
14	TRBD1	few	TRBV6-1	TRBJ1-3	TGTGCCAGCAGTCAGGACAGGGCTGGAAACACCATATATTTT	CASSQDRAGNTIYF
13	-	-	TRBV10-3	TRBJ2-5	TGTGCCATCAGTGTATGGGGGCAAGAGACCCAGTACTTC	CAISVWGQETQYF
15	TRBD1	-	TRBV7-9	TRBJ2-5	TGTGCCAGCAGCCCCTGGGACAGGGTCATAGGGACCCAGTACTTC	CASSPWDRVIGTQYF
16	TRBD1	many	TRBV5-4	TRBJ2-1	TGTGCCAGCAGCTTTCCCGGGACAGGGGGCAACAATGAGCAGTTCTTC	CASSFPGTGGNNEQFF
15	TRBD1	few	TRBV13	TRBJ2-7	TGTGCCAGCAGCTTTGAAGGACAGGGATATTACGAGCAGTACTTC	CASSFEGQGYYEQYF
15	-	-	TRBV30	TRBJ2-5	TGTGCCTGGAGTCCCGCCGGAAGGTCCGGAGAGACCCAGTACTTC	CAWSPAGRSGETQYF
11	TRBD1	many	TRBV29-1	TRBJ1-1	TGCATCACAGGGGAGGGCACTGAAGCTTTCTTT	CITGEGTEAFF
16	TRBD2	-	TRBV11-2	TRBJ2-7	TGTGCCAGCAAATTAAGTACTAGCGGGCGCTCCTACGAGCAGTACTTC	CASKLSTSGRSYEQYF
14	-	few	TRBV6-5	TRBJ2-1	TGTGCCAGCAGTTACAGGCAGGTGGAGGATGAGCAGTTCTTC	CASSYRQVEDEQFF
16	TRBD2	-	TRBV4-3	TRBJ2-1	TGCGCCAGCAGCCAAGATTCAGCGGGAGTTGGGAATGAGCAGTTCTTC	CASSQDSAGVGNEQFF
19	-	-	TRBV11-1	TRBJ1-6	TGTGCCAGCAACTCGTCCGCATTCGGGACGGGGTTCCATAATTCACCCCTCCACTTT	CASNSSAFGTGFHNSPLHF
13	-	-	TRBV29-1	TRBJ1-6	TGCAGCGTTCTGACAGCAACAAATTCACCCCCCCACTTT	CSVLTATNSPPHF
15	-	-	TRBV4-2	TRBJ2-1	TGTGCCAGCAGCCAAGAAGCGGTTCCGTGCAATGAGCAGTTTTTC	CASSQEAVPCNEQFF
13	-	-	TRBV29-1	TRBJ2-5	TGCAGCGTTGAGGGACTTAACAAAGAGACCCAGTACTTC	CSVEGLNKETQYF
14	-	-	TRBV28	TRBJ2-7	TGTGCCAGTAGCCCACAGGAGAGTGCCTACGAGCAGTACTTC	CASSPQESAYEQYF
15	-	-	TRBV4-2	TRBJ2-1	TGCGCCAGCAGCCAAGGTTGGACTACCGGAGGTGAGCAGTTCTTC	CASSQGWTTGGEQFF
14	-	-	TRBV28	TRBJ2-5	TGTGCCAGCAGTTTATTAGTCGGGTGGGAGACCCAGTACTTC	CASSLLVGWETQYF
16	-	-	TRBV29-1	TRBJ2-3	TGCAGCGTCCAGGCGGGTTCCCGTACGAGCACAGATACGCAGTATTTT	CSVQAGSRTSTDTQYF
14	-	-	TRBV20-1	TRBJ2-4	TGCAGTGCTAGATCCGGGACCTCGAGAGGCATTCAGTACTTC	CSARSGTSRGIQYF
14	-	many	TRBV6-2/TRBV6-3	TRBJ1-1	TGTGCCAGCAGCCTACTTACAGGAAGGGGTGAAGCTTTCTTT	CASSLLTGRGEAFF
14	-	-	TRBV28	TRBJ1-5	TGTGCCAGCAGTTTTCAGGGGACTGGTCAGCCCCAGCATTTT	CASSFQGTGQPQHF
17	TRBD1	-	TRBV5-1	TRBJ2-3	TGCGCCAGCAGCCCGTGGGACAGGGGGTTTCTCACAGATACGCAGTATTTT	CASSPWDRGFLTDTQYF
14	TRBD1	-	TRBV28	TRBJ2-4	TGTGGCAGCAGTTCGCCCCCGGGACAGGCGGCGGCCTACTTC	CGSSSPPGQAAAYF